The 6 T cell receptor beta chains below come from one sample, sequenced in a study of T cells after yellow fever vaccination. TCRdb redid the calling of the 5' RACE reads with MiXCR, one entry per CDR3 protein. The sample holds about 10,000 distinct CDR3 sequences, less than 6% seen once. The source was PBMCs, either bulk or a sorted T-cell subset (CD4+, CD8+, memory, or dextramer-sorted; not recorded which), collected roughly 14 days after the first yellow fever vaccination. These receptors all come from a young man who received the YFV17D yellow fever vaccine.

This clonotype was seen at least ten times. The chain joins TRBV7-9 to TRBJ1-1; 10 bases align to TRBD1. The germline gives CDR1 SEHNR, CDR2 FQNEAQ (reference sequence). After removal of 5 bases from V and 4 bases from J, the junction contained 4 bases not matched to a gene. The CDR3 length is 14 residues. In DNA, the CDR3 is TGTGCCAGCAGCGAAGACAGGGGGCCCACTGAAGCTTTCTTT. Protein sequence: CASSEDRGPTEAFF.

In this sample, this clonotype turned up many times. The V and J genes are TRBV18 and TRBJ1-5; weak D call: TRBD1 (5 bases). The CDR3 is 15 amino acids. Per germline, CDR1 KGHSH and CDR2 LQKENI. Trimming took 3 bases from V and 3 from J, leaving 12 bases between them. This CDR3 is CASSPYSGNNQPQHF. The CDR3 region has the DNA TGTGCCAGCTCACCGTATTCAGGGAACAATCAGCCCCAGCATTTT.

This clonotype was seen only once. This may arise from a read error, as a much more abundant clone is one base away. The chain uses TRBV3-1 and TRBJ2-5, with 14 bases lining up with TRBD2. Germline assignment: CDR1 LGHDT and CDR2 YNNKEL (reference sequence). This CDR3 is built from 19 residues. This CDR3 is CACSQGATSGGEYQETQYF. Written as DNA, the CDR3 is TGTGCCTGCAGCCAAGGTGCGACTAGCGGGGGGGAGTACCAAGAGACCCAGTACTTC.

This clonotype was counted many times. V is TRBV29-1 and J is TRBJ2-7; a possible D gene is TRBD2 (6 bases). Trimming left V 4 bases short and J 7 bases short, with 20 bases between. The CDR3 is 14 residues long. CDR1 is SQVTM and CDR2 is ANQGSEA in the germline V gene. The CDR3 is CSVVELHTGGEQYF. In DNA, the CDR3 is TGCAGCGTTGTCGAACTTCACACCGGAGGGGAGCAGTACTTC.

This clonotype was detected many times. The rearrangement joins TRBV29-1 to TRBJ2-5, with D possibly being TRBD1 (5 bases). CDR1 is SQVTM, CDR2 ANQGSEA, per germline. The CDR3 loop spans 11 amino acids. Deletions cut 4 bases from V and 2 bases from J, with 5 bases between. The CDR3 region is CSVGQQETQYF. As DNA, the CDR3 is TGCAGCGTTGGACAGCAAGAGACCCAGTACTTC.

This clonotype is medium-sized within its sample. This chain connects TRBV5-1 to TRBJ2-3; tentative D call: TRBD2 (6 bases). The V gene's germline CDR1 is SGHRS and CDR2 YFSETQ. The CDR3 sequence is 15 residues long. Trimming took off 4 bases at V and 4 bases at J, with 16 bases between the two ends. DNA for the CDR3: TGCGCCAGCAGCATCGGGCCCGGCGGGGCAGATACGCAGTATTTT. Translating gives CASSIGPGGADTQYF.